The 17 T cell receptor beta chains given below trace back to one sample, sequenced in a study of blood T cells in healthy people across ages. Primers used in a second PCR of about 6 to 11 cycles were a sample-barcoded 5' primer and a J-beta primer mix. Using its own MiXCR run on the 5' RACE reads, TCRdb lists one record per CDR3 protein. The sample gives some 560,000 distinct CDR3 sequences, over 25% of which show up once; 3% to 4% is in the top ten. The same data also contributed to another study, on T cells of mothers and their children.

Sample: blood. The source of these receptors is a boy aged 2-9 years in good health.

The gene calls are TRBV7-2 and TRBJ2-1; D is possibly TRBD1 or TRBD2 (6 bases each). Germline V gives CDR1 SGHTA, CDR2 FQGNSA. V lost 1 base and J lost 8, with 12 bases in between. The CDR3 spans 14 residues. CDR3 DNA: TGTGCCAGCAGCTTAGTGGGGGGCCTCGATGAGCAGTTCTTC. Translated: CASSLVGGLDEQFF.

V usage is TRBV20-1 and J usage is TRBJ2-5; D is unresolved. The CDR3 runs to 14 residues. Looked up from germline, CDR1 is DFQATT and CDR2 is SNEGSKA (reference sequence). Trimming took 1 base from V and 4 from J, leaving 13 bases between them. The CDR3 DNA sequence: TGCAGTGCTAGAGGAGACGGATATGGAGAGACCCAGTACTTC. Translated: CSARGDGYGETQYF.

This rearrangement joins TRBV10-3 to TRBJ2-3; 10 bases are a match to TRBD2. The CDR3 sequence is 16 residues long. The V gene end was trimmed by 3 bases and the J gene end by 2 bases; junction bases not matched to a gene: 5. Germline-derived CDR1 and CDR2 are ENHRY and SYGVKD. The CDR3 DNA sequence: TGTGCCATCAGTGATCAGCGGGGGGGTTACACAGATACGCAGTATTTT. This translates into CAISDQRGGYTDTQYF.

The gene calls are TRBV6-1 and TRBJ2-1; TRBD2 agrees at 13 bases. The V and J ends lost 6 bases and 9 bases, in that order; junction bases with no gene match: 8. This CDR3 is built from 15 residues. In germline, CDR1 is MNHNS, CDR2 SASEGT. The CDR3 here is CASSEILAGGFEQFF. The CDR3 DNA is TGTGCCAGCAGCGAAATACTAGCGGGGGGGTTTGAGCAGTTCTTC.

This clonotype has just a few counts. The CDR3 nucleotides are TGCGCCAGCAGCCCCGGACTTCAAGGGGCCTACGAGCAGTACTTC. Protein product: CASSPGLQGAYEQYF. The chain is built from TRBV4-1 and TRBJ2-7, with D perhaps given as TRBD1 or TRBD2 (5 bases each). This CDR3 comprises 15 residues. Germline V gives CDR1 MGHRA, CDR2 YSYEKL. V was cut by 4 bases and J by 2 bases, with 15 bases left in between.

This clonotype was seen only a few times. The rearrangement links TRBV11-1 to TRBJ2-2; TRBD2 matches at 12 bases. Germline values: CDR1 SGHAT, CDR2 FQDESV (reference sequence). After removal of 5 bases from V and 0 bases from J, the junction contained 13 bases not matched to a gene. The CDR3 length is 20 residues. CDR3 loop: CASSPRPTSGGLSNTGELFF. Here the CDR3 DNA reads TGTGCCAGCAGCCCTCGCCCGACTAGCGGGGGCCTGTCGAACACCGGGGAGCTGTTTTTT.

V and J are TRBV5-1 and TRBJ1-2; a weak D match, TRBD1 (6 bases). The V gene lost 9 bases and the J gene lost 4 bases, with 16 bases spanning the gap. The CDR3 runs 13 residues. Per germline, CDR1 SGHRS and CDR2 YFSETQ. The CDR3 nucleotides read TGCGCCACGCAAACAGGGTCTGGCTATGGCTACACCTTC. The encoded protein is CATQTGSGYGYTF.

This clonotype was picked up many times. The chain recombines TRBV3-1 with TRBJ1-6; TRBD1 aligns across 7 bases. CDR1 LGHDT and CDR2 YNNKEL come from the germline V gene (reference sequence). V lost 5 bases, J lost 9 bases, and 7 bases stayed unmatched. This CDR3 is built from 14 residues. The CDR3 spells CASSIGTEGSPLHF. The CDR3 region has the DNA TGTGCCAGCAGCATCGGGACAGAAGGTTCACCCCTCCACTTT.

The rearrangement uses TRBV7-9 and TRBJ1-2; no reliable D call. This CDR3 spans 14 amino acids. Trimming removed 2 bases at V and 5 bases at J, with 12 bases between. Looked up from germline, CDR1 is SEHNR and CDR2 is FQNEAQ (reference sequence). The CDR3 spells CASSLTASPYGYTF. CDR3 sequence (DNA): TGTGCCAGCAGCTTAACAGCCAGCCCATATGGCTACACCTTC. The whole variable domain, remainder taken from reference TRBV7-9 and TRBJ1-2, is DTGVSQNPRHKITKRGQNVTFRCDPISEHNRLYWYRQTLGQGPEFLTYFQNEAQLEKSRLLSDRFSAERPKGSFSTLEIQRTEQGDSAMYLCASSLTASPYGYTFGSGTRLTVV.

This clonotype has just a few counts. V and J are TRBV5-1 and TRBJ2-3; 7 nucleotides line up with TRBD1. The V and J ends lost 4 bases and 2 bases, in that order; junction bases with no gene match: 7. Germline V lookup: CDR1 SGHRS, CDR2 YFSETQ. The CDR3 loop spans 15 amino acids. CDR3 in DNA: TGCGCCAGCAGCCTGACAGGGATGTACACAGATACGCAGTATTTT. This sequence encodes CASSLTGMYTDTQYF.

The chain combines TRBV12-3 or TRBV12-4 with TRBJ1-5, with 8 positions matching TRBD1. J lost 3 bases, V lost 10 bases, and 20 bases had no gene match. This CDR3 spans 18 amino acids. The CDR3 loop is CATSRAAGGLPLNQPQHF. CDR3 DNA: TGTGCCACCTCGAGGGCTGCAGGGGGCTTGCCACTCAATCAGCCCCAGCATTTT.

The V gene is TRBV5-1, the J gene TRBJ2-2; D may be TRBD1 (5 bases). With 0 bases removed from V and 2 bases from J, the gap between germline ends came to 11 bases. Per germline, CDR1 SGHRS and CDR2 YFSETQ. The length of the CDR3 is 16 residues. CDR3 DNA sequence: TGCGCCAGCAGCTTGGGGACAAAGAGTAACACCGGGGAGCTGTTTTTT. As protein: CASSLGTKSNTGELFF.

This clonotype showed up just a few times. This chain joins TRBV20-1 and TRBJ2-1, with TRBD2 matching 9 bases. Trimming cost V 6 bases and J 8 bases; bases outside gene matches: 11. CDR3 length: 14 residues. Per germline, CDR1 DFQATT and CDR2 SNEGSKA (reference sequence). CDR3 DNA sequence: TGCAGTGCGAGGTCGCGGGAGGGGGTTGATGAGCAGTTCTTC. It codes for CSARSREGVDEQFF.

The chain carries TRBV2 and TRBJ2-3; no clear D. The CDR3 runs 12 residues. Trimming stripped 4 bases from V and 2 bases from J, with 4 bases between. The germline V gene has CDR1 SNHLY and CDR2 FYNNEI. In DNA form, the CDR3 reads TGTGCCAGCAGTGGACACACAGATACGCAGTATTTT. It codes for CASSGHTDTQYF.

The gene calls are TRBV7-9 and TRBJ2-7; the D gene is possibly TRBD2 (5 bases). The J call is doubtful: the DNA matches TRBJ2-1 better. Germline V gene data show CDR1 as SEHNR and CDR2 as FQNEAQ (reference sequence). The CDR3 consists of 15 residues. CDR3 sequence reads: CASSLLRDKSDEQFF. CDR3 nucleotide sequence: TGTGCCAGCAGCCTCCTCCGGGATAAATCCGATGAGCAGTTCTTC.

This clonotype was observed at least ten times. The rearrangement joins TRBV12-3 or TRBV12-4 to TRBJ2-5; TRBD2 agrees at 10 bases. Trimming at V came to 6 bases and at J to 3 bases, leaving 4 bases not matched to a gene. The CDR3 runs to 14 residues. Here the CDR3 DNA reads TGTGCCAGCAGCCGTACTAGCGGGAAAGAGACCCAGTACTTC. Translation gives CASSRTSGKETQYF.

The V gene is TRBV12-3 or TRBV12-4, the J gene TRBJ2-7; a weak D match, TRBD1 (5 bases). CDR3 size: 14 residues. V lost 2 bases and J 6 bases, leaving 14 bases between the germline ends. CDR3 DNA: TGTGCCAGCAGTTTATTAGGGCAAGGGGTCGAGCAGTACTTC. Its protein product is CASSLLGQGVEQYF.